The present T cell receptor beta chain was sequenced within a study of blood T cell repertoires in COVID-19. CDR1 and CDR2 (germline): SEHNR, FQNEAQ (reference sequence). This CDR3 is 14 amino acids long. Trimming cost V 5 bases and J 4 bases, with 14 bases left between them. Generated by immunoSEQ multiplex PCR, the TCRdb table keeps only in-frame clones and is missing some. The sample carries hundreds of thousands of clones, 80% to 90% recorded once. This sequence originates from a man between 18 and 35 years old with COVID-19, enrolled during active disease. V is TRBV7-9 and J is TRBJ1-1; maybe TRBD1 (6 bases). Material for sequencing was peripheral blood. The CDR3 spells CASSANQGFTEAFF. The CDR3 nucleotides are TGTGCCAGCAGCGCGAACCAGGGGTTCACTGAAGCTTTCTTT.